The 21 T cell receptor beta chains in this list originate from one sample, sequenced in a study of post-analysis software for immune sequencing data. Overall study results and limits: Higher frequency in patients than in controls was seen for roughly five TRBV segments, with TRBV5-6, TRBV5-1 and TRBV20-1 among them.

No antigen is known for these receptors. Incorporated into the TCR beta cDNA libraries were unique molecular identifiers, which served to reduce PCR and sequencing biases. From the PCR reads, TCRdb called clonotypes with MiXCR, one entry per CDR3 protein. The sample has around 180,000 distinct CDR3 sequences, over 25% seen once. The sample was blood. Every receptor here comes from a girl between 10 and 17 years old with multiple sclerosis.

There are many counts of this clonotype. The chain recombines TRBV7-9 with TRBJ2-5; possibly TRBD1 or TRBD2 for D (6 bases each). In germline, CDR1 is SEHNR, CDR2 FQNEAQ (reference sequence). The ends were cut back, 5 bases at V and 5 bases at J, with 12 bases in the middle. The CDR3 is made up of 13 amino acids. CDR3 sequence reads: CASSLWGAETQYF. CDR3 nucleotides: TGTGCCAGCAGCCTTTGGGGGGCTGAGACCCAGTACTTC.

As for this clonotype: Lacking the conserved final phenylalanine or tryptophan, this CDR3 likely reflects a read error. The gene calls are TRBV12-3 or TRBV12-4 and TRBJ2-3; D uncertain. This CDR3 is built from 11 residues. Between the trimmed V and J ends, which lost 5 bases and 2 bases, there was a span of 2 bases. In DNA, the CDR3 is TGTGCCAGCAGTAACACAGATACGCAGTATCTT. Translation gives CASSNTDTQYL.

This clonotype was picked up a small number of times. The V and J genes are TRBV20-1 and TRBJ2-1; D perhaps matches TRBD1 (6 bases). CDR1 and CDR2 from the germline V gene are DFQATT and SNEGSKA (reference sequence). This CDR3 is 13 amino acids long. V lost 4 bases, J lost 6 bases, and 13 bases lay in between. The CDR3 spells CSAKGELGNEQFF. In DNA, the CDR3 is TGCAGTGCTAAGGGGGAGTTGGGCAATGAGCAGTTCTTC.

This chain connects TRBV11-1 to TRBJ2-1; perhaps D is TRBD1 or TRBD2 (5 bases each). The germline gives CDR1 SGHAT, CDR2 FQDESV (reference sequence). The CDR3 runs to 17 residues. V was trimmed by 5 bases and J by 3 bases, leaving 20 bases between them. The CDR3 is CASSPRGPRTYYNEQFF. Here the CDR3 DNA reads TGTGCCAGCAGCCCACGGGGACCTAGAACTTACTACAATGAGCAGTTCTTC. The variable domain in full, with the rest retrieved from reference TRBV11-1 and TRBJ2-1, is EAEVAQSPRYKITEKSQAVAFWCDPISGHATLYWYRQILGQGPELLVQFQDESVVDDSQLPKDRFSAERLKGVDSTLKIQPAELGDSAMYLCASSPRGPRTYYNEQFFGPGTRLTVL.

The sample holds many counts of this clonotype. The genes are TRBV28 and TRBJ2-5; 10 positions agree with TRBD1. The length of the CDR3 is 16 residues. With 3 bases clipped from V and 4 bases from J, the junction kept 8 bases outside the gene matches. Germline CDR1 is MDHEN and CDR2 is SYDVKM. In DNA, the CDR3 is TGTGCCAGCAGTTTTCCCCCGACAGGGGGCTTAGAGACCCAGTACTTC. Translating it yields CASSFPPTGGLETQYF. Looking up the rest from reference TRBV28 and TRBJ2-5 gives the full variable domain: DVKVTQSSRYLVKRTGEKVFLECVQDMDHENMFWYRQDPGLGLRLIYFSYDVKMKEKGDIPEGYSVSREKKERFSLILESASTNQTSMYLCASSFPPTGGLETQYFGPGTRLLVL.

The table lists this clonotype with many counts. The V and J genes are TRBV5-1 and TRBJ2-7, with 10 positions matching TRBD1. V shed 3 bases and J 5 bases; nucleotides not matched to a gene: 11. The CDR3 totals 16 residues. In germline, CDR1 is SGHRS, CDR2 YFSETQ. CDR3 bases: TGCGCCAGCAGCTCCCTACGGGACAGGGGTGCCCACGAGCAGTACTTC. Translating it yields CASSSLRDRGAHEQYF.

To note about this clonotype: A read error is possible here, since a much larger clone lies one base away. The J gene is TRBJ2-1, the V gene TRBV15; possibly TRBD2 for D (6 bases). The germline V gene encodes CDR1 LNHNV and CDR2 YYDKDF (reference sequence). The germline V and J ends were trimmed by 4 bases and 10 bases, with 23 bases remaining between them. This CDR3 has 16 amino acids. CDR3 DNA sequence: TGTGCCACCAGCATAACCCGGGACTTGAGCTCCTACGAGCAGTTCTTC. Its protein is CATSITRDLSSYEQFF.

This clonotype has a handful of counts. The chain joins TRBV19 to TRBJ2-6; perhaps TRBD1 as D (6 bases). The CDR3 consists of 14 residues. V dropped 9 bases and J dropped 4 bases, with 13 bases sitting between them. Germline V CDR1 and CDR2: LNHDA, SQIVND (reference sequence). CDR3 residues: CASCRGGGANVLTF. CDR3 sequence (DNA): TGTGCCAGCTGCAGGGGTGGGGGGGCCAACGTCCTGACTTTC.

In the case of this clonotype: A clone one base away is much larger, so this may be a read error. V is TRBV12-3 or TRBV12-4 and J is TRBJ2-5; TRBD1 aligns across 9 bases. The CDR3 length is 15 residues. CDR3 DNA sequence: TGTGCCAGCAGCCGACAGGGGGAGGGTCAAGAGGCCCAGTACTTC. Encoded protein: CASSRQGEGQEAQYF.

This clonotype was seen repeatedly, ten times or more. V usage is TRBV20-1 and J usage is TRBJ2-7; D not certain. In germline, CDR1 is DFQATT, CDR2 SNEGSKA (reference sequence). CDR3 length equals 12 residues. V lost 2 bases to trimming and J lost 0 bases, with 5 bases between them. Here the CDR3 reads CSARNSSYEQYF. Here the CDR3 DNA reads TGCAGTGCTAGAAACAGCTCCTACGAGCAGTACTTC.

V is TRBV5-1 and J is TRBJ2-5; D is unresolved. V gave up 0 bases and J gave up 5 bases, with 11 bases separating them. The CDR3 length is 14 residues. The germline gives CDR1 SGHRS, CDR2 YFSETQ. The CDR3 loop reads CASSLAKPGETQYF. As DNA, the CDR3 is TGCGCCAGCAGCTTGGCCAAGCCTGGGGAGACCCAGTACTTC.

This clonotype appeared a few times. The V gene is TRBV18, the J gene TRBJ2-7; no clear D. The CDR3 length is 12 residues. The germline V and J ends were trimmed by 11 bases and 0 bases, with 11 bases remaining between them. Per germline, CDR1 KGHSH and CDR2 LQKENI. This CDR3 reads CAGSARSYEQYF. The CDR3 region has the DNA TGTGCCGGGTCAGCGCGCTCCTACGAGCAGTACTTC.

This clonotype was found many times. The chain has TRBV20-1 and TRBJ2-1; the match to TRBD2 covers 8 bases. Germline CDR1 DFQATT, CDR2 SNEGSKA (reference sequence). This CDR3 is 13 amino acids long. The junction had 8 bases not matched to a gene; V was cut back by 3 bases and J by 10 bases. The CDR3 here is CSARTSAEREQFF. In DNA, the CDR3 is TGCAGTGCTAGGACTAGCGCAGAGAGAGAGCAGTTCTTC.

This clonotype was found a few times. The chain combines TRBV2 with TRBJ2-3, with unresolved D. Germline lookup yields CDR1 SNHLY and CDR2 FYNNEI. Trimming stripped 7 bases from V and 0 bases from J, with 11 bases between. The CDR3 runs 14 residues. DNA for the CDR3: TGTGCCAGCAAGACGGCTCCTAGCACAGATACGCAGTATTTT. Encoded protein: CASKTAPSTDTQYF.

Many counts were recorded for this clonotype. CDR3 in DNA: TGTGCCAGCAGTCCCCTTACTAGCGGGGGCACCTACGAGCAGTACTTC. Amino acid sequence: CASSPLTSGGTYEQYF. The V gene is TRBV28, the J gene TRBJ2-7; 11 bases line up with TRBD2. Germline V gives CDR1 MDHEN, CDR2 SYDVKM. CDR3 length equals 16 residues. Trimming at V came to 5 bases and at J to 2 bases, leaving 8 bases not matched to a gene.

As to this clonotype: A much larger clone differs from this one at a single base, so this may be a read error. The chain combines TRBV24-1 with TRBJ2-7; D is perhaps TRBD1 or TRBD2 (5 bases each). Germline V gene data show CDR1 as KGHDR and CDR2 as SFDVKD. This CDR3 region has 15 residues. The CDR3 coding sequence is TGTGCCACCAGTGACCAATTTGGGGGAACCTACGGGCAGTACTTC. Translation gives CATSDQFGGTYGQYF.

This clonotype was detected once. V gene TRBV28 combines with J gene TRBJ2-2; D assignment may be TRBD1 or TRBD2 (5 bases each). V was shortened by 10 bases and J by 0 bases, with 18 bases between the two germline ends. CDR1 and CDR2 (germline): MDHEN, SYDVKM. CDR3 length equals 16 residues. Written as DNA, the CDR3 is TGTGCCACCCTATTCACCGGGGCAGCGAACACCGGGGAGCTGTTTTTT. It specifies CATLFTGAANTGELFF.

The CDR3 sequence is CSVALTVNTEAFF. CDR3 bases: TGCAGCGTCGCACTGACAGTGAACACTGAAGCTTTCTTT. The rearrangement uses TRBV29-1 and TRBJ1-1; tentative D call: TRBD1 (5 bases). The CDR3 has 13 amino acids. The V and J ends lost 6 bases and 0 bases respectively, with 11 bases between them. Germline CDR1 SQVTM, CDR2 ANQGSEA.

This clonotype was observed at least ten times. V and J are TRBV10-3 and TRBJ1-5; weak D call: TRBD1 (5 bases). V was clipped by 10 bases and J by 3 bases, with 16 bases between them. This CDR3 is built from 14 residues. Germline V gene lookup returns CDR1 ENHRY and CDR2 SYGVKD. Here the CDR3 DNA reads TGTGCCACCTCGGTGGCGGGGGACAATCAGCCCCAGCATTTT. The encoded protein is CATSVAGDNQPQHF.

This clonotype has ten or more counts. V usage is TRBV5-1 and J usage is TRBJ1-2; 9 bases are shared with TRBD1. The V and J ends lost 2 bases and 7 bases, in that order; junction bases with no gene match: 6. Germline values: CDR1 SGHRS, CDR2 YFSETQ. CDR3 length equals 14 residues. CDR3 in DNA: TGCGCCAGCAGCTTCCCGGACAGGGGTGGTGGCTACACCTTC. It translates to CASSFPDRGGGYTF. Full variable domain (outside the CDR3, taken from reference TRBV5-1 and TRBJ1-2): KAGVTQTPRYLIKTRGQQVTLSCSPISGHRSVSWYQQTPGQGLQFLFEYFSETQRNKGNFPGRFSGRQFSNSRSEMNVSTLELGDSALYLCASSFPDRGGGYTFGSGTRLTVV.

About this clonotype itself: This could be a read error, since a much larger clone is one nucleotide away. The rearrangement links TRBV6-5 to TRBJ2-7; 8 bases align to TRBD2. Germline lookup yields CDR1 MNHEY and CDR2 SVGAGI. The CDR3 length is 14 residues. J lost 10 bases, V lost 5 bases, and 13 bases had no gene match. CDR3 in DNA: TGTGCCAGCAGTGCACTAGCGGAAGATGGGGCCCAGTACTTC. It yields the protein CASSALAEDGAQYF.